Listed below are T cell receptor beta chains from one sample, sequenced in a study of chemoradiotherapy in HPV16-positive cancers. Sequenced by immunoSEQ multiplex PCR; TCRdb stores in-frame clones only, minus some. In the table there are around 17,000 clones, roughly two thirds of which are singletons. The sequences come from tumor tissue, collected from a patient who underwent chemoradiotherapy. The receptors originated from a human donor with HPV-associated anogenital cancer. Each CDR3 is given with its conserved first and last residue. Each record gives: clone size, D gene, J gene, V gene, CDR3 protein, CDR3 DNA. D genes are given only for firm matches. The listing skips clone size in some rows; elsewhere it reads once, few, many or a size class.

clone_size: -
d_call: -
j_call: TRBJ1-4
v_call: TRBV7-9
cdr3_aa: CASSLDGRQNEKLFF
cdr3_nt: TGTGCCAGCAGCTTAGACGGACGGCAAAATGAAAAACTGTTTTTT

clone_size: once
d_call: -
j_call: TRBJ1-3
v_call: TRBV18
cdr3_aa: CATQQGLSGNTIYF
cdr3_nt: TGTGCCACCCAACAGGGTCTCTCTGGAAACACCATATATTTT

clone_size: few
d_call: -
j_call: TRBJ2-1
v_call: TRBV6-1
cdr3_aa: CASSGLRDPWDEQFF
cdr3_nt: TGTGCCAGCAGTGGCCTCCGGGACCCCTGGGATGAGCAGTTCTTC

clone_size: medium-sized
d_call: -
j_call: TRBJ1-1
v_call: TRBV4-2
cdr3_aa: CASSHQTGEAFF
cdr3_nt: TGTGCCAGCAGCCACCAGACAGGCGAAGCTTTCTTT

clone_size: -
d_call: -
j_call: TRBJ1-5
v_call: TRBV30
cdr3_aa: CAWSGGNQPQHF
cdr3_nt: TGTGCCTGGAGTGGAGGGAATCAGCCCCAGCATTTT

clone_size: -
d_call: TRBD2
j_call: TRBJ2-7
v_call: TRBV5-1
cdr3_aa: CASSLVAGNSYEQYF
cdr3_nt: TGCGCCAGCAGCTTGGTAGCGGGGAACTCCTACGAGCAGTACTTC

clone_size: -
d_call: -
j_call: TRBJ1-5
v_call: TRBV9
cdr3_aa: CASGGQYSNQPQHF
cdr3_nt: TGTGCCAGCGGCGGCCAATATAGCAATCAGCCCCAGCATTTT

clone_size: -
d_call: -
j_call: TRBJ1-2
v_call: TRBV2
cdr3_aa: CASSERSNYGYTF
cdr3_nt: TGTGCCAGCAGTGAAAGATCTAACTATGGCTACACCTTC

clone_size: -
d_call: TRBD1
j_call: TRBJ1-2
v_call: TRBV2
cdr3_aa: CASSGDRDSRGYTF
cdr3_nt: TGTGCCAGCAGTGGGGACAGGGATTCGCGGGGCTACACCTTC

clone_size: -
d_call: TRBD1
j_call: TRBJ2-1
v_call: TRBV5-1
cdr3_aa: CASSPGQGGNEQFF
cdr3_nt: TGCGCCAGCAGCCCGGGACAGGGAGGCAATGAGCAGTTCTTC

clone_size: -
d_call: TRBD1
j_call: TRBJ1-5
v_call: TRBV6-5
cdr3_aa: CASSPGTGANQPQHF
cdr3_nt: TGTGCCAGCAGCCCCGGGACAGGGGCCAATCAGCCCCAGCATTTT